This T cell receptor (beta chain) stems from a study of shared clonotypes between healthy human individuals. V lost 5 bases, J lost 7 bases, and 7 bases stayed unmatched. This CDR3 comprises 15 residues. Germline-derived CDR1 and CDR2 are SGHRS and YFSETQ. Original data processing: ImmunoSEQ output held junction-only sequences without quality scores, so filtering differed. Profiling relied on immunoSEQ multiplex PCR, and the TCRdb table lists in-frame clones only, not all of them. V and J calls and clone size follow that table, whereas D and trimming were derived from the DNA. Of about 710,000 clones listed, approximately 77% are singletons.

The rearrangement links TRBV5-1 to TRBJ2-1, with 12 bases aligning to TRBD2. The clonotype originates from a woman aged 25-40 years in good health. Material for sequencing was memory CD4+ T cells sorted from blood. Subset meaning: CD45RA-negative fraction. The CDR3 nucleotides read TGCGCCAGCAGTTATTCTAGCGGGAGGGTAAATGAGCAGTTCTTC. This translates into CASSYSSGRVNEQFF.